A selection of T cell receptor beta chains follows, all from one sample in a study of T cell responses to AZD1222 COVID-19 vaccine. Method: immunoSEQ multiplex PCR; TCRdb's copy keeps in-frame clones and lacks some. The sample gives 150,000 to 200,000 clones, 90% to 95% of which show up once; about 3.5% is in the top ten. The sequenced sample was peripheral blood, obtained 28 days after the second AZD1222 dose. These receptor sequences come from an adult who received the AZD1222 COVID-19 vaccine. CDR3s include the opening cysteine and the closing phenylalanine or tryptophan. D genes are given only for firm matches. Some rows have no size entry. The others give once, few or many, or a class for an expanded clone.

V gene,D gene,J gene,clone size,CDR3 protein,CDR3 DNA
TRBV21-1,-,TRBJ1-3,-,CASSLGRASGNTIYF,TGTGCCAGCAGCCTGGGACGGGCCTCTGGAAACACCATATATTTT
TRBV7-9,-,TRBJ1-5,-,CASSAMSGQPQHF,TGTGCCAGCAGCGCGATGTCTGGGCAGCCCCAGCATTTT
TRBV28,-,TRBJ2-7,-,CASSSGVYYEQYF,TGTGCCAGCAGTTCCGGGGTTTACTACGAGCAGTACTTC
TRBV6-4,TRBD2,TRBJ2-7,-,CASSDFAVTSGHYEQYF,TGTGCCAGCAGTGACTTCGCGGTGACTAGCGGCCACTACGAGCAGTACTTC
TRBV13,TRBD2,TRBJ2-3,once,CASSPGLGFTDTQYF,TGTGCCAGCAGCCCGGGACTAGGGTTCACAGATACGCAGTATTTT
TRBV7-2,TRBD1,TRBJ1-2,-,CASSLGGQGGYGYTF,TGTGCCAGCAGCTTAGGGGGACAGGGGGGTTATGGCTACACCTTC
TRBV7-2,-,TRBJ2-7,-,CASSLVRGRYEQYF,TGTGCCAGCAGCTTAGTGAGAGGGCGGTACGAGCAGTACTTC
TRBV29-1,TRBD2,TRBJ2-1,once,CSVANLAGVSNEQFF,TGCAGCGTCGCTAACTTAGCGGGAGTCAGCAATGAGCAGTTCTTC
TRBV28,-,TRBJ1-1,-,CASSLQGPNTEAFF,TGTGCCAGCAGTTTGCAGGGCCCGAACACTGAAGCTTTCTTT
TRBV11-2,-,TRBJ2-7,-,CASSLEVDSSYEQYF,TGTGCCAGCAGCTTAGAGGTGGACAGCTCCTACGAGCAGTACTTC
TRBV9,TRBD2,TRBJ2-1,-,CASSPPWREMGNEQFF,TGTGCCAGCAGCCCCCCTTGGCGGGAGATGGGAAATGAGCAGTTCTTC
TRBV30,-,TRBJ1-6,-,CAWSVPAASSYNSPLHF,TGTGCCTGGAGTGTCCCAGCGGCCAGCTCCTATAATTCACCCCTCCACTTT
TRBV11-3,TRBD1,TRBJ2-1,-,CASSLDPNRGRNEQFF,TGTGCCAGCAGCTTAGATCCGAACAGGGGGCGAAATGAGCAGTTCTTC
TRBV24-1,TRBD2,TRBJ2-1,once,CATSDLGLAGGNEQFF,TGTGCCACCAGTGATTTGGGACTAGCGGGAGGCAATGAGCAGTTCTTC
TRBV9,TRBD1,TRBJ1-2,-,CASIGTDYGYTF,TGTGCCAGCATCGGGACAGACTATGGCTACACCTTC